The 28 T cell receptor beta chains given below trace back to one sample, sequenced in a study of Graves' ophthalmopathy and Graves' hyperthyroidism (dated by TCRdb to the late 2010s). Reads for this sample came from an Illumina HiSeq 2000. For repertoire sequencing, TCR beta CDR3 regions were amplified from RNA transcripts. The first round of RT-PCR was done with HTBI primers and the Qiagen OneStep RT-PCR kit, and was followed by a second round of multiplex PCR, then size selection and purification. TCRdb's own reprocessing of the public reads used fastp at Q25 and MiXCR and kept productive beta chains. Records with the same CDR3 protein are collapsed into one entry carrying the most frequent genes and DNA. Present in this sample are 650,000 to 900,000 distinct CDR3 sequences, roughly 40% of which were seen just once. About 40% of the sample is held by the ten biggest clonotypes. Sequencing was carried out using peripheral blood. These receptors all stem from an adult man with Graves' ophthalmopathy.

In its sample, this clonotype was seen many times. V usage is TRBV7-2 and J usage is TRBJ1-2; TRBD1 matches 10 bases. Germline values: CDR1 SGHTA, CDR2 FQGNSA. The J segment lost 4 bases and the V segment lost 5 bases, leaving 13 bases of the junction unmatched. This CDR3 has 17 residues. For the CDR3, the DNA is TGTGCCAGCAGCCTAGACAGGGGGCAGCTCTTGACCTATGGCTACACCTTC. This gives the protein CASSLDRGQLLTYGYTF.

This chain links TRBV7-8 with TRBJ1-2; 11 nucleotides line up with TRBD1. Germline V gene lookup returns CDR1 SGHVS and CDR2 FQNEAQ. J lost 8 bases, V lost 6 bases, and 8 bases had no gene match. This CDR3 is built from 14 residues. The CDR3 region is CASSDHGTGGGYTF. The DNA of the CDR3 is TGTGCCAGCAGTGACCACGGGACAGGGGGAGGCTACACCTTC.

This chain connects TRBV11-2 to TRBJ2-5; 8 nucleotides align to TRBD1. This CDR3 region has 16 residues. Germline CDR1 reads SGHAT; CDR2 reads FQNNGV. J gave up 1 base and V 5 bases, and 9 bases lay outside the gene matches. CDR3 region: CASSPRTGMPQETQYF. The DNA of the CDR3 is TGTGCCAGCAGCCCCCGGACAGGGATGCCCCAAGAGACCCAGTACTTC.

In regard to this clonotype: One end of the junction fails to match germline, which may point to a read error. V gene TRBV10-2 combines with J gene TRBJ1-1; possibly TRBD1 for D (6 bases). This CDR3 has 14 amino acids. CDR1 is WSHSY, CDR2 SAAADI, per germline. The CDR3 sequence: CASSGPDRNTEAFF. CDR3 DNA: TGTGCCAGCAGTGGCCCGGACAGGAACACTGAAGCTTTCTTT.

The V gene is TRBV2, the J gene TRBJ2-5; TRBD2 aligns across 11 bases. The J call may be wrong; the DNA end is better matched by TRBJ2-1. This CDR3 is 13 amino acids long. Germline assignment: CDR1 SNHLY and CDR2 FYNNEI. In nucleotides, the CDR3 is TGTGCCAGGTCCGGGACTAGCGGCAATGAGCAGTTCTTC. Its protein product is CARSGTSGNEQFF.

As for this clonotype: A single base separates this from a much larger clone, so it may be a read error. The V gene is TRBV7-3, the J gene TRBJ1-5; 7 bases are shared with TRBD1. Trimming cost V 5 bases and J 0 bases; bases outside gene matches: 13. This CDR3 contains 18 residues. Germline-derived CDR1 and CDR2 are SGHTA and FQGTGA. The CDR3 spells CASSPRDSQFYSNQPQHF. CDR3 DNA: TGTGCCAGCAGCCCCCGGGACAGCCAATTCTATAGCAATCAGCCCCAGCATTTT.

In its sample, this clonotype was seen a few times. A single base separates this from a much larger clone, so it may be a read error. This chain links TRBV6-4 with TRBJ2-5; possible D gene TRBD2, 6 bases. Deletions cut 6 bases from V and 5 bases from J, with 10 bases between. Germline V gene lookup returns CDR1 MRHNA and CDR2 SNTAGT. CDR3 size: 12 residues. The CDR3 DNA follows: TGTGCCAGCAGCGCGGGGTGGGAGACCCAGTACTTC. It translates to CASSAGWETQYF.

The gene calls are TRBV7-9 and TRBJ2-7; TRBD1 is a possible D gene (5 bases). Trimming stripped 5 bases from V and 5 bases from J, with 13 bases between. The CDR3 extends over 13 amino acids. Per germline, CDR1 SEHNR and CDR2 FQNEAQ (reference sequence). The CDR3 loop is CASSAGQPNEQYF. The CDR3 nucleotides read TGTGCCAGCAGCGCAGGACAACCTAACGAGCAGTACTTC.

This clonotype has at least ten counts. The CDR3 spells CASSVSTSPHEQYF. CDR3 bases: TGTGCCAGCAGCGTTTCGACCAGCCCCCACGAGCAGTACTTC. This chain joins TRBV9 and TRBJ2-7, with no clear D. V was pared by 2 bases and J by 5 bases, with 14 bases between. Germline V gene data show CDR1 as SGDLS and CDR2 as YYNGEE. The CDR3 has 14 amino acids.

This chain uses TRBV19 with TRBJ1-1; the match to TRBD1 covers 10 bases. CDR3 length: 13 amino acids. Germline CDR1 LNHDA, CDR2 SQIVND (reference sequence). V was pared by 4 bases and J by 6 bases, with 2 bases of the junction left unmatched. The CDR3 region is CASSTGTGAEAFF. CDR3 nucleotide sequence: TGTGCCAGTAGTACCGGGACAGGGGCTGAAGCTTTCTTT.

This clonotype has just a few counts. This chain links TRBV24-1 with TRBJ2-5; TRBD1 is a possible D gene (6 bases). CDR1 KGHDR and CDR2 SFDVKD come from the germline V gene. Trimming took 11 bases from V and 5 from J, leaving 17 bases between them. CDR3 size: 13 residues. CDR3 loop: CASSWNTGETQYF. Written as DNA, the CDR3 is TGTGCCAGCAGCTGGAATACAGGGGAGACCCAGTACTTC.

There are many counts of this clonotype. The chain is built from TRBV15 and TRBJ2-3, with TRBD2 identical over 9 bases. V gave up 4 bases and J gave up 1 base; unmatched junction bases: 6. The CDR3 runs 16 residues. CDR1 is LNHNV, CDR2 YYDKDF, per germline (reference sequence). CDR3 loop: CATSKRWTSGTDTQYF. The DNA of the CDR3 is TGTGCCACCAGCAAGAGATGGACTAGCGGCACAGATACGCAGTATTTT.

The V and J genes are TRBV7-2 and TRBJ2-5; 13 bases match TRBD2. Trimming removed 2 bases from V and 4 bases from J; junction bases left unmatched: 4. Germline V gene sequence: CDR1 SGHTA, CDR2 FQGNSA. The length of the CDR3 is 16 residues. The CDR3 region is CASSLSLAGGGETQYF. CDR3 in DNA: TGTGCCAGCAGCTTATCACTAGCGGGAGGGGGAGAGACCCAGTACTTC.

In its sample, this clonotype was seen a few times. In this CDR3 the conserved last residue, phenylalanine or tryptophan, is missing, so a read error is likely. No DNA is shown, since the ends of the CDR3 on it are uncertain; the CDR3 is the one TCRdb lists. This rearrangement joins TRBV2 to TRBJ2-7; TRBD2, the table's D call, lacks a check against the DNA. The CDR3 sequence runs 10 residues, both termini included. Germline CDR1 is SNHLY and CDR2 is FYNNEI. The CDR3 sequence is CASSLSQREI.

This clonotype was counted at least ten times. This chain joins TRBV15 and TRBJ1-3, with unresolved D. V shed 8 bases and J shed 0 bases, with 14 bases lying between them. The germline V gene encodes CDR1 LNHNV and CDR2 YYDKDF (reference sequence). This CDR3 spans 15 amino acids. The CDR3 here is CATAKDVTSGNTIYF. The DNA for the CDR3 is TGTGCCACCGCTAAAGACGTGACCTCTGGAAACACCATATATTTT.

This sequence joins TRBV7-2 and TRBJ1-1; no clear D. CDR1 and CDR2 from the germline V gene are SGHTA and FQGNSA. V lost 5 bases, J lost 7 bases, and 11 bases lay in between. The CDR3 length is 12 residues. CDR3 region: CASSLNPHEAFF. In DNA form, the CDR3 reads TGTGCCAGCAGCCTAAACCCCCATGAAGCTTTCTTT.

The V and J genes are TRBV10-2 and TRBJ2-2, with 11 nucleotides matching TRBD2. CDR1 and CDR2 (germline): WSHSY, SAAADI. The CDR3 runs 19 residues. Unmatched junction bases numbered 11, after V lost 3 bases and J lost 2 bases. CDR3 region: CASSDRGLAGGINTGELFF. The CDR3 nucleotides read TGCGCCAGCAGTGACAGGGGGCTAGCGGGAGGTATTAACACCGGGGAGCTGTTTTTT.

Details on this clonotype: With a much larger clone just one base away, this may be a read error. V is TRBV7-2 and J is TRBJ1-1; perhaps TRBD1 as D (6 bases). CDR3 length equals 14 residues. Germline V CDR1 and CDR2: SGHTA, FQGNSA. The germline V and J ends were trimmed by 0 bases and 10 bases, with 15 bases remaining between them. CDR3 sequence: CASSLAGAPIGAFF. CDR3 DNA sequence: TGTGCCAGCAGCTTAGCGGGGGCTCCAATAGGAGCTTTCTTT.

This clonotype was counted only a few times. V and J are TRBV2 and TRBJ2-2; D is unresolved. Trimming cost V 2 bases and J 0 bases, with 7 bases left between them. Germline loops: CDR1 SNHLY, CDR2 FYNNEI. This CDR3 comprises 15 residues. CDR3 sequence (DNA): TGTGCCAGCAGTGAATCCATCGCGAACACCGGGGAGCTGTTTTTT. Its protein product is CASSESIANTGELFF.

V is TRBV2 and J is TRBJ1-2; 7 bases map to TRBD1. Germline V gene data show CDR1 as SNHLY and CDR2 as FYNNEI. CDR3 length: 14 residues. V lost 6 bases, J lost 3 bases, and 7 bases stayed unmatched. The CDR3 nucleotides read TGTGCCAGCAGCTACCAAGGGGGCTACTATGGCTACACCTTC. Translation: CASSYQGGYYGYTF.

This clonotype showed up just a few times. This chain connects TRBV2 to TRBJ2-5; possible D gene TRBD1, 5 bases. Germline V gives CDR1 SNHLY, CDR2 FYNNEI. The CDR3 sequence is 15 residues long. V was pared by 5 bases and J by 3 bases, with 16 bases between. The CDR3 coding sequence is TGTGCCAGCAGTTTCTTCCAGGGTAGTAAAGAGACCCAGTACTTC. Its translation: CASSFFQGSKETQYF.

This clonotype occurred a few times. The CDR3 here is CSARGGEPNTGELFF. The CDR3 bases are TGCAGTGCTAGAGGCGGGGAACCGAACACCGGGGAGCTGTTTTTT. The chain has TRBV20-1 and TRBJ2-2; D is possibly TRBD2 (6 bases). This CDR3 region has 15 residues. Trimming took off 1 base at V and 0 bases at J, with 9 bases between the two ends. Germline CDR1 and CDR2: DFQATT and SNEGSKA (reference sequence).

The chain uses TRBV24-1 and TRBJ1-1; 8 bases are a match to TRBD1. V trimming: 5 bases; J trimming: 4 bases; junction bases outside the gene matches: 8. Germline-derived CDR1 and CDR2 are KGHDR and SFDVKD. This CDR3 has 15 residues. In nucleotides, the CDR3 is TGTGCCACCAGTGGCGCCGGACAGGGTGGCACTGAAGCTTTCTTT. Encoded protein: CATSGAGQGGTEAFF.

This clonotype was observed many times. This chain links TRBV14 with TRBJ1-1; no reliable D call. The germline CDR1 and CDR2 sequences are SGHDN and FVKESK. The CDR3 contains 14 residues. V lost 4 bases and J 0 bases, leaving 9 bases between the germline ends. The CDR3 protein is CASSRRAVNTEAFF. Here the CDR3 DNA reads TGTGCCAGCAGCCGAAGGGCAGTGAACACTGAAGCTTTCTTT.

CDR3 region: CAISRQEGYETQYF. The DNA for the CDR3 is TGTGCCATCAGCAGACAGGAGGGCTATGAGACCCAGTACTTC. This rearrangement joins TRBV10-3 to TRBJ2-5; D possibly uses TRBD1 or TRBD2 (6 bases each). V was trimmed by 6 bases and J by 5 bases, leaving 16 bases between them. The CDR3 totals 14 residues. Germline loops: CDR1 ENHRY, CDR2 SYGVKD.

The chain employs TRBV2 and TRBJ1-2; TRBD1 is a possible D gene (6 bases). Per germline, CDR1 SNHLY and CDR2 FYNNEI. The CDR3 spans 15 residues. V was clipped by 6 bases and J by 4 bases, with 18 bases between them. CDR3 DNA: TGTGCCAGCAGCTTGTTGACCGGGGGCGTCTATGGCTACACCTTC. Translating gives CASSLLTGGVYGYTF.

The V call is TRBV2, the J call TRBJ1-5; no reliable D call. There are 12 residues in the CDR3. The V end lost 6 bases, the J end lost 9 bases, and 12 bases lay between the germline ends. Germline V gene data show CDR1 as SNHLY and CDR2 as FYNNEI. CDR3 sequence (DNA): TGTGCCAGCAGCCAAGATTGGGGGCCCCAGCATTTT. Translated, it gives CASSQDWGPQHF. Full variable domain (rest looked up from reference TRBV2 and TRBJ1-5): EPEVTQTPSHQVTQMGQEVILRCVPISNHLYFYWYRQILGQKVEFLVSFYNNEISEKSEIFDDQFSVERPDGSNFTLKIRSTKLEDSAMYFCASSQDWGPQHFGDGTRLSIL.

The CDR3 sequence is CASFRDGNSPLHF. The CDR3 region has the DNA TGTGCCAGCTTCCGGGACGGAAATTCACCCCTCCACTTT. The chain combines TRBV25-1 with TRBJ1-6; possibly TRBD1 for D (5 bases). The CDR3 is 13 amino acids. V shed 8 bases and J shed 7 bases, with 12 bases lying between them. Per the germline V gene, CDR1 is MGHDK and CDR2 is SYGVNS.